These 27 T cell receptor beta chains were sequenced from one sample in a study of radiation and T cells in renal cell carcinoma. Time point specified: blood 4 weeks post-SBRT, at nephrectomy. The treatment was: 15 Gy SBRT to primary tumor, nephrectomy 4 weeks later. The data were produced by immunoSEQ multiplex PCR, yet TCRdb's version contains in-frame clones alone and is incomplete. The repertoire includes 50,000 to 70,000 clones, 65% to 80% of them detected once, and about 6.4% sits in the top ten. This specimen was blood, taken from a patient whose treatment included radiotherapy and nephrectomy. Source of these receptors: a man aged 60 to 75 with renal cell carcinoma.

The chain uses TRBV18 and TRBJ2-1, with D perhaps TRBD1 (5 bases). The CDR3 has 13 amino acids. CDR1 KGHSH and CDR2 LQKENI come from the germline V gene. With 6 bases removed from V and 8 bases from J, the gap between germline ends came to 14 bases. CDR3 sequence reads: CASSGQGRDEQFF. CDR3 coding DNA: TGTGCCAGCTCGGGGCAGGGTAGGGATGAGCAGTTCTTC.

This clone appeared once. The rearrangement uses TRBV20-1 and TRBJ2-3; unclear D gene. Looked up from germline, CDR1 is DFQATT and CDR2 is SNEGSKA (reference sequence). Trimming left V 7 bases short and J 6 bases short, with 11 bases between. CDR3 length: 11 residues. This chain's CDR3 is CSVGDPDTQYF. The CDR3 DNA reads as TGCAGTGTAGGCGACCCGGATACGCAGTATTTT.

This clone was counted a single time. This chain joins TRBV2 and TRBJ1-2; D is unresolved. This CDR3 is 11 amino acids long. Germline V gene lookup returns CDR1 SNHLY and CDR2 FYNNEI. V dropped 7 bases and J dropped 0 bases, with 3 bases sitting between them. The CDR3 sequence: CASITNYGYTF. CDR3 nucleotide sequence: TGTGCCAGCATAACTAACTATGGCTACACCTTC.

This chain connects TRBV5-1 to TRBJ2-5; 9 bases are a match to TRBD1. Germline-derived CDR1 and CDR2 are SGHRS and YFSETQ. This CDR3 region has 15 residues. The junction had 3 bases not matched to a gene; V was cut back by 3 bases and J by 0 bases. CDR3 nucleotide sequence: TGCGCCAGCAGCTACGGGACAGGGTACCAAGAGACCCAGTACTTC. This codes for CASSYGTGYQETQYF.

This rearrangement joins TRBV21-1 to TRBJ1-1. TRBV21-1 represents a pseudogene. The CDR3 loop spans 14 amino acids. The CDR3 is CAERGAWSNTEAFF. CDR3 nucleotide sequence: TGTGCCGAGAGGGGCGCCTGGTCGAACACTGAAGCTTTCTTT.

The chain joins TRBV1 to TRBJ2-3; no check of the table's D call, TRBD2, against the DNA was made. TRBV1 is a known pseudogene. The CDR3 runs to 19 residues. Here the CDR3 reads CTSLPGLAGVDRRTDTQYF. CDR3 bases: TGCACCAGCTTACCGGGACTAGCGGGAGTAGATAGAAGGACAGATACGCAGTATTTT.

This clone is a singleton in its sample. The genes are TRBV30 and TRBJ2-3; weak D call: TRBD2 (6 bases). V was cut by 4 bases and J by 2 bases, with 13 bases left in between. The CDR3 sequence is 14 residues long. Germline V gene lookup returns CDR1 GTSNPN and CDR2 SVGIG (reference sequence). The CDR3 region has the DNA TGTGCCTGGACCGGGGGACTCAACACAGATACGCAGTATTTT. Protein sequence: CAWTGGLNTDTQYF.

This chain joins TRBV19 and TRBJ1-5; no clear D. The CDR3 contains 16 residues. In germline, CDR1 is LNHDA, CDR2 SQIVND (reference sequence). Trimming removed 8 bases from V and 4 bases from J, with 21 bases in between. The CDR3 is CASRPVLLLGNQPQHF. CDR3 sequence (DNA): TGTGCCAGTCGCCCGGTTCTCCTCCTGGGGAATCAGCCCCAGCATTTT. The whole variable domain, filled in from reference TRBV19 and TRBJ1-5, reads DGGITQSPKYLFRKEGQNVTLSCEQNLNHDAMYWYRQDPGQGLRLIYYSQIVNDFQKGDIAEGYSVSREKKESFPLTVTSAQKNPTAFYLCASRPVLLLGNQPQHFGDGTRLSIL.

The chain combines TRBV7-2 with TRBJ2-2, with D perhaps being TRBD1 or TRBD2 (6 bases each). V gave up 7 bases and J gave up 7 bases, with 19 bases separating them. Germline V lookup: CDR1 SGHTA, CDR2 FQGNSA. This CDR3 is 15 amino acids long. Here the CDR3 reads CASILGGTGGGELFF. CDR3 DNA: TGTGCCAGCATCCTAGGGGGGACGGGTGGCGGGGAGCTGTTTTTT.

This chain uses TRBV6-1 with TRBJ1-3, with TRBD1 matching 10 bases. Germline loops: CDR1 MNHNS, CDR2 SASEGT. Trimming removed 4 bases from V and 0 bases from J; junction bases left unmatched: 12. This CDR3 spans 19 amino acids. Here the CDR3 reads CASSVMVGTGDSSGNTIYF. The CDR3 nucleotides read TGTGCCAGCAGTGTTATGGTGGGGACAGGGGATAGCTCTGGAAACACCATATATTTT.

The CDR3 sequence: CASSQVGGETQYF. The DNA for the CDR3 is TGCGCCAGCAGCCAAGTGGGGGGAGAGACCCAGTACTTC. The chain carries TRBV4-3 and TRBJ2-5; a possible D gene is TRBD2 (6 bases). The length of the CDR3 is 13 residues. Trimming pared 1 base from V and 4 bases from J, leaving 7 bases between. From germline, CDR1 is LGHNA and CDR2 YSLEER.

This clone was counted a single time. The chain employs TRBV7-8 and TRBJ2-1, with D uncertain. The CDR3 has 16 residues. Germline CDR1 is SGHVS and CDR2 is FQNEAQ. V lost 5 bases and J 5 bases, leaving 19 bases between the germline ends. CDR3 DNA sequence: TGTGCCAGCAGCCCCCCTCTACCGGTCAGGCACAATGAGCAGTTCTTC. This gives the protein CASSPPLPVRHNEQFF. Supplemented by reference TRBV7-8 and TRBJ2-1, the full variable domain reads GAGVSQSPRYKVAKRGQDVALRCDPISGHVSLFWYQQALGQGPEFLTYFQNEAQLDKSGLPSDRFFAERPEGSVSTLKIQRTQQEDSAVYLCASSPPLPVRHNEQFFGPGTRLTVL.

In DNA form, the CDR3 reads TGTGCCAGTAAACTGCCCGGGACAGGGAATGAAAAACTGTTTTTT. This sequence encodes CASKLPGTGNEKLFF. This chain links TRBV19 with TRBJ1-4; TRBD1 aligns across 9 bases. This CDR3 comprises 15 residues. Germline values: CDR1 LNHDA, CDR2 SQIVND (reference sequence). Trimming took 7 bases from V and 5 from J; bases not matched to a gene: 8.

Only a few counts were recorded for this clone. The chain recombines TRBV2 with TRBJ1-4; 8 bases fit TRBD1. Looked up from germline, CDR1 is SNHLY and CDR2 is FYNNEI. V shed 6 bases, J shed 4 bases, and the junction held 4 bases outside the gene matches. This CDR3 spans 14 amino acids. The CDR3 protein is CASSKDRGNEKLFF. The CDR3 bases are TGTGCCAGCAGCAAAGACAGGGGTAATGAAAAACTGTTTTTT.

V and J are TRBV5-1 and TRBJ1-4; TRBD1 might be the D (5 bases). This CDR3 comprises 15 residues. Germline V gives CDR1 SGHRS, CDR2 YFSETQ. Trimming removed 4 bases from V and 8 bases from J, with 18 bases in between. The CDR3 nucleotides are TGCGCCAGCAGCCATGGGATCAGGGAGGGAGAAAAACTGTTTTTT. This sequence encodes CASSHGIREGEKLFF.

This chain links TRBV5-8 with TRBJ1-2, with D hard to call. This CDR3 is built from 12 residues. Per germline, CDR1 SGHTS and CDR2 YDEGEE. Trimming left V 4 bases short and J 8 bases short, with 12 bases between. CDR3 sequence (DNA): TGTGCCAGCAGCCCGGACGGGATCGGCTACACCTTC. Amino acids: CASSPDGIGYTF.

V usage is TRBV12-5 and J usage is TRBJ2-5; the D gene is possibly TRBD1 (5 bases). Germline V gene data show CDR1 as LGHNT and CDR2 as FRNRAP. Trimming stripped 4 bases from V and 5 bases from J, with 11 bases between. This CDR3 region has 13 residues. The CDR3 loop is CASGSGYGETQYF. Written as DNA, the CDR3 is TGTGCTAGTGGTTCAGGGTATGGTGAGACCCAGTACTTC. Based on the CDR3 plus reference TRBV12-5 and TRBJ2-5, the full variable domain is DARVTQTPRHKVTEMGQEVTMRCQPILGHNTVFWYRQTMMQGLELLAYFRNRAPLDDSGMPKDRFSAEMPDATLATLKIQPSEPRDSAVYFCASGSGYGETQYFGPGTRLLVL.

This clone turned up a few times. The V gene is TRBV5-6, the J gene TRBJ2-3, with 9 positions matching TRBD2. CDR1 SGHDT and CDR2 YYEEEE come from the germline V gene. The V gene end was trimmed by 5 bases and the J gene end by 4 bases; junction bases not matched to a gene: 8. This CDR3 contains 15 residues. The CDR3: CASRPIAGASDTQYF. The DNA for the CDR3 is TGTGCCAGCAGACCTATAGCGGGGGCGTCAGATACGCAGTATTTT. Looking up the rest from reference TRBV5-6 and TRBJ2-3 gives the full variable domain: DAGVTQSPTHLIKTRGQQVTLRCSPKSGHDTVSWYQQALGQGPQFIFQYYEEEERQRGNFPDRFSGHQFPNYSSELNVNALLLGDSALYLCASRPIAGASDTQYFGPGTRLTVL.

The CDR3 protein is CASSRGTDSLFDSGYTF. The CDR3 coding sequence is TGTGCCAGTAGTAGAGGGACGGACAGCCTCTTTGACTCTGGCTACACCTTC. The genes are TRBV19 and TRBJ1-2; the D gene is possibly TRBD1 (6 bases). The CDR3 covers 17 residues. V lost 4 bases and J 7 bases, leaving 25 bases between the germline ends. Germline V lookup: CDR1 LNHDA, CDR2 SQIVND (reference sequence).

This chain joins TRBV19 and TRBJ2-3; TRBD2 matches at 7 bases. Germline CDR1 LNHDA, CDR2 SQIVND (reference sequence). CDR3 size: 16 residues. Trimming cost V 5 bases and J 0 bases; bases outside gene matches: 8. DNA of the CDR3: TGTGCCAGTAGTGTTACTCTAGCGGCTAGCACAGATACGCAGTATTTT. It is translated as CASSVTLAASTDTQYF.

This chain's CDR3 is CASSEAPGFGYTF. In DNA form, the CDR3 reads TGTGCCAGCAGTGAAGCACCAGGGTTTGGCTACACCTTC. The chain combines TRBV2 with TRBJ1-2, with D tentatively TRBD1 (5 bases). CDR1 SNHLY and CDR2 FYNNEI come from the germline V gene. The CDR3 is made up of 13 amino acids. Trimming removed 0 bases at V and 7 bases at J, with 9 bases between.

The chain employs TRBV5-1 and TRBJ1-1, with D uncertain. This CDR3 comprises 12 residues. V lost 7 bases to trimming and J lost 1 base, with 8 bases between them. The germline CDR1 and CDR2 sequences are SGHRS and YFSETQ. The CDR3 region is CASSQRNTEAFF. Written as DNA, the CDR3 is TGCGCCAGCTCTCAGAGGAACACTGAAGCTTTCTTT.

The CDR3 DNA is TGTGCCAGCAGCTCCGTAAGCCGAGCTTTCTTT. The encoded protein is CASSSVSRAFF. This sequence joins TRBV5-5 and TRBJ1-1, with D uncertain. The V gene lost 3 bases and the J gene lost 10 bases, with 10 bases spanning the gap. Germline values: CDR1 SGHKS, CDR2 YYEKEE (reference sequence). The CDR3 sequence is 11 residues long. Full variable domain (rest looked up from reference TRBV5-5 and TRBJ1-1): DAGVTQSPTHLIKTRGQQVTLRCSPISGHKSVSWYQQVLGQGPQFIFQYYEKEERGRGNFPDRFSARQFPNYSSELNVNALLLGDSALYLCASSSVSRAFFGQGTRLTVV.

The genes are TRBV15 and TRBJ1-4; 7 bases agree with TRBD1. CDR3 length: 16 amino acids. With 0 bases clipped from V and 8 bases from J, the junction kept 9 bases outside the gene matches. Germline V gene lookup returns CDR1 LNHNV and CDR2 YYDKDF (reference sequence). The DNA of the CDR3 is TGTGCCACCAGCAGAGATGTGGGACAGTACGAAGAAAAACTGTTTTTT. Its translation: CATSRDVGQYEEKLFF.

This clone occurred a few times. V gene TRBV30 combines with J gene TRBJ2-7; tentative D call: TRBD1 (5 bases). The CDR3 sequence is 15 residues long. V was pared by 0 bases and J by 3 bases, with 15 bases between. CDR1 is GTSNPN, CDR2 SVGIG, per germline (reference sequence). CDR3 amino acids: CAWSVSLGRNYEQYF. The CDR3, as DNA: TGTGCCTGGAGTGTGTCCTTGGGGCGGAACTACGAGCAGTACTTC.

This clone was seen a handful of times. V usage is TRBV7-9 and J usage is TRBJ1-3; no reliable D call. Trimming took off 1 base at V and 7 bases at J, with 5 bases between the two ends. This CDR3 has 12 residues. Germline V gives CDR1 SEHNR, CDR2 FQNEAQ (reference sequence). The CDR3 DNA reads as TGTGCCAGCAGCTTAGGTCCCAACACCATATATTTT. Amino acids: CASSLGPNTIYF.

This clone was seen only once. The genes are TRBV19 and TRBJ2-3; TRBD2 agrees at 8 bases. Germline CDR1 is LNHDA and CDR2 is SQIVND (reference sequence). Trimming at V came to 6 bases and at J to 8 bases, leaving 7 bases not matched to a gene. This CDR3 has 13 amino acids. The CDR3 sequence is CASRGAGVITQYF. The CDR3 DNA sequence: TGTGCCAGTAGAGGAGCGGGGGTCATTACGCAGTATTTT.